These T cell receptor beta chains were read from a single sample in a study of beta chain features in type 1 diabetes. Sequenced by immunoSEQ multiplex PCR; TCRdb stores in-frame clones only, minus some. In the table there are 350,000 to 400,000 clones, around 16% of which are singletons. Sequenced input: naive CD4+ T cells from blood. The source is a woman aged 18-35 years in good health. CDR3s include the opening cysteine and the closing phenylalanine or tryptophan. Fields, in order: D gene, clone size, J gene, V gene, CDR3 protein, CDR3 DNA. D genes are given only for firm matches. Part of the rows lack a size; the others show once, few, many or a class for expanded clones.

d_gene: NA; abundance: NA; j_gene: TRBJ1-2; v_gene: TRBV30; CDR3aa: CAWSRVAPGYTF; CDR3nt: TGTGCCTGGAGTCGGGTCGCGCCTGGCTACACCTTC
d_gene: NA; abundance: NA; j_gene: TRBJ2-3; v_gene: TRBV29-1; CDR3aa: CSVGGTDSTDTQYF; CDR3nt: TGCAGCGTAGGAGGGACGGATAGCACAGATACGCAGTATTTT
d_gene: NA; abundance: few; j_gene: TRBJ2-1; v_gene: TRBV15; CDR3aa: CATSRGNIRLDNEQFF; CDR3nt: TGTGCCACCAGCAGAGGGAATATCCGACTAGACAATGAGCAGTTCTTC
d_gene: NA; abundance: NA; j_gene: TRBJ1-5; v_gene: TRBV27; CDR3aa: CASSLRSGSNQPQHF; CDR3nt: TGTGCCAGCAGTCTAAGATCAGGGAGCAATCAGCCCCAGCATTTT
d_gene: NA; abundance: NA; j_gene: TRBJ2-1; v_gene: TRBV21-1; CDR3aa: CASSSEGTPPHEQFF; CDR3nt: TGTGCCAGCAGCAGTGAGGGGACTCCCCCCCATGAGCAGTTCTTC
d_gene: TRBD1; abundance: few; j_gene: TRBJ2-2; v_gene: TRBV5-1; CDR3aa: CASSFRTGSGELFF; CDR3nt: TGCGCCAGCAGCTTCCGGACAGGGAGCGGGGAGCTGTTTTTT
d_gene: NA; abundance: NA; j_gene: TRBJ2-3; v_gene: TRBV19; CDR3aa: CASSSGSTDTQYF; CDR3nt: TGTGCCAGTAGTAGCGGGAGCACAGATACGCAGTATTTT
d_gene: TRBD2; abundance: few; j_gene: TRBJ2-7; v_gene: TRBV7-3; CDR3aa: CASSVQGTSGYYEQYF; CDR3nt: TGTGCCAGCAGCGTCCAGGGGACTAGCGGGTATTACGAGCAGTACTTC
d_gene: NA; abundance: few; j_gene: TRBJ2-2; v_gene: TRBV5-6; CDR3aa: CASSSGLFNTGELFF; CDR3nt: TGTGCCAGCAGCTCGGGACTTTTTAACACCGGGGAGCTGTTTTTT
d_gene: TRBD1; abundance: NA; j_gene: TRBJ1-5; v_gene: TRBV29-1; CDR3aa: CSAGTANQPQHF; CDR3nt: TGCAGCGCAGGGACAGCCAATCAGCCCCAGCATTTT
d_gene: TRBD1; abundance: NA; j_gene: TRBJ1-5; v_gene: TRBV30; CDR3aa: CAWADRGNQPQHF; CDR3nt: TGTGCCTGGGCAGACAGGGGCAATCAGCCCCAGCATTTT
d_gene: NA; abundance: few; j_gene: TRBJ2-7; v_gene: TRBV28; CDR3aa: CASYDRAYEQYF; CDR3nt: TGTGCCAGCTATGACAGAGCCTACGAGCAGTACTTC
d_gene: NA; abundance: few; j_gene: TRBJ2-2; v_gene: TRBV11-1; CDR3aa: CASSPDRHTGELFF; CDR3nt: TGTGCCAGCAGTCCGGACAGACACACCGGGGAGCTGTTTTTT
d_gene: TRBD2; abundance: NA; j_gene: TRBJ2-7; v_gene: TRBV7-9; CDR3aa: CASSLASGLTYEQYF; CDR3nt: TGTGCCAGCAGCTTGGCTAGCGGCCTCACCTACGAGCAGTACTTC
d_gene: TRBD2; abundance: NA; j_gene: TRBJ2-1; v_gene: TRBV4-2; CDR3aa: CASSPSGSGNNEQFF; CDR3nt: TGTGCCAGCAGCCCTAGCGGGAGTGGTAACAATGAGCAGTTCTTC
d_gene: TRBD1; abundance: NA; j_gene: TRBJ1-5; v_gene: TRBV2; CDR3aa: CASRGQGDQPQHF; CDR3nt: TGTGCCAGCAGGGGACAGGGGGATCAGCCCCAGCATTTT
d_gene: TRBD2; abundance: few; j_gene: TRBJ2-1; v_gene: TRBV28; CDR3aa: CASGHELAAETEQFF; CDR3nt: TGTGCCAGTGGACACGAACTAGCGGCGGAGACGGAGCAGTTCTTC
d_gene: NA; abundance: NA; j_gene: TRBJ2-1; v_gene: TRBV19; CDR3aa: CASRGGALGYNEQFF; CDR3nt: TGTGCCAGTAGGGGGGGGGCGCTTGGATACAATGAGCAGTTCTTC
d_gene: TRBD2; abundance: NA; j_gene: TRBJ2-4; v_gene: TRBV2; CDR3aa: CASSRLAGGQNIQYF; CDR3nt: TGTGCCAGCAGCCGACTAGCGGGAGGGCAAAACATTCAGTACTTC
d_gene: NA; abundance: few; j_gene: TRBJ2-3; v_gene: TRBV14; CDR3aa: CASSETGRTPHTQYF; CDR3nt: TGTGCCAGCAGCGAGACAGGTCGAACACCTCATACGCAGTATTTT